This TCR beta chain was profiled in a study of post-analysis software for immune sequencing data. TCR beta cDNA libraries had unique molecular identifiers. TCRdb analysed the PCR reads with MiXCR anew, one entry per CDR3 protein. The profile covers fewer than 550,000 distinct CDR3 sequences, with around a third appearing a single time and about 6% taken by the ten largest. This clonotype was seen a single time. What it recognizes is unknown. At one of its ends the junction is not consistent with the germline gene, which may arise from a read error. Whole-study findings and limits: Pronounced co-clustering by F measure was evident among identically batched samples. Roughly 5 TRBV segments (TRBV5-6, TRBV5-1 and TRBV20-1 among them) occurred more frequently in patients than in controls. People with multiple sclerosis had a significantly lower normalized Chao1 diversity than controls did.

The germline gives CDR1 SGHRS, CDR2 YFSETQ. This CDR3 is built from 16 residues. The rearrangement uses TRBV5-1 and TRBJ2-4, with 8 bases lining up with TRBD2. TRBJ2-7 explains the end of the DNA better; the J call may be wrong. The sequence was collected from a girl aged 2-17 years with multiple sclerosis. Sequencing was done on a sample of blood. The CDR3 bases are TGCGTCAGCAGCTTGGGACCCGGGGGGGCCGGGTACGAGCAGTACTTC. This translates into CVSSLGPGGAGYEQYF.